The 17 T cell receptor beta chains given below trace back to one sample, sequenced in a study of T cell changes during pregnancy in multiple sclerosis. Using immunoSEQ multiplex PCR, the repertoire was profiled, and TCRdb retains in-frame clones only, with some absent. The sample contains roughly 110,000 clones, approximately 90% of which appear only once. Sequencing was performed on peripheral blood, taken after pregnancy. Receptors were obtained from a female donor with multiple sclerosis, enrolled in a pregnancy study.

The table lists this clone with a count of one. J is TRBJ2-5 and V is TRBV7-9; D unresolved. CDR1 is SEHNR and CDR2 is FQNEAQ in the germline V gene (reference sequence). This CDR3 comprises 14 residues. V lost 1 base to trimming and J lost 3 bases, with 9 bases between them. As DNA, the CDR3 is TGTGCCAGCAGCTTAGAAGGCGGTAAAGAGACCCAGTACTTC. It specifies CASSLEGGKETQYF.

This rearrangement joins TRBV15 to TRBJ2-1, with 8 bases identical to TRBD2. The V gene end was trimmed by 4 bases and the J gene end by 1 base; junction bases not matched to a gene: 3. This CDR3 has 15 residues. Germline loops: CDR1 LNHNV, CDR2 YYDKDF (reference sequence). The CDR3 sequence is CATSKSGGSYNEQFF. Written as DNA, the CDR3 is TGTGCCACCAGCAAATCGGGGGGGTCCTACAATGAGCAGTTCTTC. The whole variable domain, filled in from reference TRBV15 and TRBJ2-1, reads DAMVIQNPRYQVTQFGKPVTLSCSQTLNHNVMYWYQQKSSQAPKLLFHYYDKDFNNEADTPDNFQSRRPNTSFCFLDIRSPGLGDTAMYLCATSKSGGSYNEQFFGPGTRLTVL.

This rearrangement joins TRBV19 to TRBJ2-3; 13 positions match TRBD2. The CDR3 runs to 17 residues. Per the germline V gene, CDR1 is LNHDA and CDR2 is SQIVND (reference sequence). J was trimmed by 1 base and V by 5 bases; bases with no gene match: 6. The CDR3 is CASSVTTSGRGTDTQYF. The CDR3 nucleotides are TGTGCCAGTAGTGTAACTACTAGCGGGAGGGGCACAGATACGCAGTATTTT. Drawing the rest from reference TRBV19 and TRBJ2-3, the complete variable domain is DGGITQSPKYLFRKEGQNVTLSCEQNLNHDAMYWYRQDPGQGLRLIYYSQIVNDFQKGDIAEGYSVSREKKESFPLTVTSAQKNPTAFYLCASSVTTSGRGTDTQYFGPGTRLTVL.

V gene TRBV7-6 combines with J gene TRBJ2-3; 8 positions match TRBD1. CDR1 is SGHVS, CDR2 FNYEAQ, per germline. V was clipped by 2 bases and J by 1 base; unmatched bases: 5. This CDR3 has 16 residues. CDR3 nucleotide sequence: TGTGCCAGCAGCTTATGGGCAGGGGGCGGCACAGATACGCAGTATTTT. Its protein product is CASSLWAGGGTDTQYF.

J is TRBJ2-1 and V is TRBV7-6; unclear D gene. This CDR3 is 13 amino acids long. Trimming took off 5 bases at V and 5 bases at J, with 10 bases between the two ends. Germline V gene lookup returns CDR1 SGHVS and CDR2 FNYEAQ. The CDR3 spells CASSPEADNEQFF. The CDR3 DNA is TGTGCCAGCAGCCCCGAAGCCGACAATGAGCAGTTCTTC.

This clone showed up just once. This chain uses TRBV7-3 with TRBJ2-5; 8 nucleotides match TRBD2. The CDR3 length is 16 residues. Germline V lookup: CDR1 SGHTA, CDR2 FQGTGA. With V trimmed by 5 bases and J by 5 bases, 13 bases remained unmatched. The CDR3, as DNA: TGTGCCAGCAGCGACGGGGGGGGAGCGGGGGTTGAGACCCAGTACTTC. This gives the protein CASSDGGGAGVETQYF.

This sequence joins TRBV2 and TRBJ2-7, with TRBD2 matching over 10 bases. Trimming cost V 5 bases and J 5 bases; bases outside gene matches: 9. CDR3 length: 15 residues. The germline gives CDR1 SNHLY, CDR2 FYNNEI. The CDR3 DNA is TGTGCCAGCAGTAAACGAGGGACTAGCGTCCACGAGCAGTACTTC. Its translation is CASSKRGTSVHEQYF. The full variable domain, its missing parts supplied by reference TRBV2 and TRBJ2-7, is EPEVTQTPSHQVTQMGQEVILRCVPISNHLYFYWYRQILGQKVEFLVSFYNNEISEKSEIFDDQFSVERPDGSNFTLKIRSTKLEDSAMYFCASSKRGTSVHEQYFGPGTRLTVT.

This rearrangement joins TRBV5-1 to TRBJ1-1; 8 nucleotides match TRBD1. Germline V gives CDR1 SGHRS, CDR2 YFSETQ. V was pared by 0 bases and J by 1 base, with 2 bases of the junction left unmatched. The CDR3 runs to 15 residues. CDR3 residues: CASSLAGTGNTEAFF. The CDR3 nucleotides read TGCGCCAGCAGCTTGGCCGGGACAGGGAACACTGAAGCTTTCTTT.

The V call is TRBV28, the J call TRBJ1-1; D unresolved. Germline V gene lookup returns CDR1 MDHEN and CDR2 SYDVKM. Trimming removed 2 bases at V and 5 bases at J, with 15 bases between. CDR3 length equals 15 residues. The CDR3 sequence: CASSLAAGGGTEAFF. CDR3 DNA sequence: TGTGCCAGCAGTTTAGCCGCAGGTGGAGGGACTGAAGCTTTCTTT.

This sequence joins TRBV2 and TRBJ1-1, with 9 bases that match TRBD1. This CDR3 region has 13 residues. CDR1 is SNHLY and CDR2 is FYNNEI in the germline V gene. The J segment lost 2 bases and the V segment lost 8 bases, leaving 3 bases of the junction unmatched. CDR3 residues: CASSGQGNTEAFF. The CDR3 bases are TGTGCCAGCTCGGGACAGGGCAACACTGAAGCTTTCTTT. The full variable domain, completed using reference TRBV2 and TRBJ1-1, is EPEVTQTPSHQVTQMGQEVILRCVPISNHLYFYWYRQILGQKVEFLVSFYNNEISEKSEIFDDQFSVERPDGSNFTLKIRSTKLEDSAMYFCASSGQGNTEAFFGQGTRLTVV.

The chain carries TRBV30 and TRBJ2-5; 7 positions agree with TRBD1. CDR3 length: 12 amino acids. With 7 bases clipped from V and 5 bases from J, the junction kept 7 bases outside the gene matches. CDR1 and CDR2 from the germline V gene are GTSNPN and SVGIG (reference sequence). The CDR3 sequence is CASTGVRETQYF. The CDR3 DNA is TGTGCCTCCACAGGGGTCCGGGAGACCCAGTACTTC.

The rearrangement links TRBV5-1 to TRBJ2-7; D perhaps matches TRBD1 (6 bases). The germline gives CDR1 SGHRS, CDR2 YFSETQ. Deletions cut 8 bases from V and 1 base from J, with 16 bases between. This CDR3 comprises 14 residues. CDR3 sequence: CASGRDTQSYEQYF. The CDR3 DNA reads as TGCGCCAGTGGACGGGACACACAGTCCTACGAGCAGTACTTC.

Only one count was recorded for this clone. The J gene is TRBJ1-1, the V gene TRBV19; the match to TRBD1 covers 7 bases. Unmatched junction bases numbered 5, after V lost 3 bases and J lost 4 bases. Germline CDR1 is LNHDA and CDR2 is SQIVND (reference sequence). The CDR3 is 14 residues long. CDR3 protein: CASSITGEATEAFF. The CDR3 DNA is TGTGCCAGTAGTATCACAGGGGAGGCCACTGAAGCTTTCTTT.

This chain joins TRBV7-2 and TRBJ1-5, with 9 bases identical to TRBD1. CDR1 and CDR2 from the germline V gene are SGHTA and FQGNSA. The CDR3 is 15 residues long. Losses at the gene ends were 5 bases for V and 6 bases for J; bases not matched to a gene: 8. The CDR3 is CASSNGQGWGQPQHF. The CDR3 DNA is TGTGCCAGCAGCAACGGACAGGGGTGGGGTCAGCCCCAGCATTTT.

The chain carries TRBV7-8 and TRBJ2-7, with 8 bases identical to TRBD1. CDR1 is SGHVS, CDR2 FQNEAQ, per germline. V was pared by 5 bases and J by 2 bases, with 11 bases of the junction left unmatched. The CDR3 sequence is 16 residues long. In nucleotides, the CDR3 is TGTGCCAGCAGCGCCAGAAGGGACAGGATAACCTACGAGCAGTACTTC. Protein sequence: CASSARRDRITYEQYF.

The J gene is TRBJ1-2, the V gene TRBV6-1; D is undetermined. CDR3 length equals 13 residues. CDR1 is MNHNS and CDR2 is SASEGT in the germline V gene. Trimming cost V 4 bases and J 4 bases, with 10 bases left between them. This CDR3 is CASSGETFYGYTF. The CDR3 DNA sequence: TGTGCCAGCAGTGGGGAGACGTTCTATGGCTACACCTTC.

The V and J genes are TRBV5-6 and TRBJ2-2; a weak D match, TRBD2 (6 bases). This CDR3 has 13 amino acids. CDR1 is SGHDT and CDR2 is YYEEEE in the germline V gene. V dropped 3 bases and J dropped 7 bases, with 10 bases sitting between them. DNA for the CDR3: TGTGCCAGCAGCTGGGACTCGAGCGGGGAGCTGTTTTTT. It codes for CASSWDSSGELFF.